This T cell receptor beta chain was captured by sequencing in a study of T-cell reconstitution after alpha-beta-depleted transplantation in children listed by TCRdb under 2016. Looking at the study overall: T-cell immune reconstitution after TCRalphabeta/CD19-depleted allogeneic hematopoietic cell transplantation in children was quantitatively tracked in the study by means of TCR repertoire profiling.

Points the paper makes about the study in general: In some patients, the high TCRbeta diversity seen at day 60 was put down to recipient T cells and intrathymic progenitors that had survived conditioning. The apparently early alphabetaT-cell count recovery about two months after transplant was reportedly dependent on only several hundred rapidly expanded clones derived from non-depleted graft cells. Over subsequent months, a decline in hyperexpanded clone frequencies was noted, and after one year, T-cell counts and TCRbeta diversity were mostly ascribed to newly produced T cells.

This clonotype showed up just a few times. The antigen this receptor binds is unknown. Qualities for individual bases were not recorded, and no much larger clone is one base off. This specimen's treatment or condition label, interpreted: allogeneic hematopoietic cell transplantation with graft depleted of TCRalphabeta T cells and CD19 B cells. The children who served as transplant recipients had been given grafts of TCRalphabeta/CD19-depleted allogeneic hematopoietic cells. Library preparation employed PCR. TCRdb lists the instrument as Illumina HiSeq 2500. Molecular barcoding was employed in the preparation of TCR libraries, with unique molecular identifiers being used to normalize TCRbeta repertoire quantification. The raw public data were reprocessed by TCRdb itself: fastp quality trimming at Q25, MiXCR clonotype calling, in-frame beta chains only. All rows with the same CDR3 protein become a single entry with the most common DNA and genes. Here the sample has some 310,000 distinct CDR3 sequences; roughly 25% occur a single time. Roughly 9.8% of the sample is held by the ten biggest clonotypes.

The specimen comprised PBMCs, mostly from graft donor cells, sampled 180 days after TCRalphabeta/CD19-depleted stem cell transplant. This TCR was sampled from a male patient under 18 who had a stem cell transplant for acute lymphoblastic leukemia, so the T cells may come from the graft donor.

The sequence in DNA is TGTGCCAGTAGTATAGATCGGCCGGGAGATACGCAGTATTTT. Protein translation: CASSIDRPGDTQYF. This sequence uses TRBV19 and TRBJ2-3, with no D gene named confidently. CDR1 is given as LNHDA and CDR2 as SQIVND, both from the germline V gene (reference sequence). Trimming costs V 0 bases and J 5 bases, and their ends lie 9 bases apart. Its CDR3 holds 14 amino acids, cysteine through phenylalanine. The only DNA kept is the CDR3, 42 bases in frame from the first base.